This T cell receptor (beta chain) originates from a study of neurological immune-mediated disorders. In each sequencing run, over 180 million TCR-beta sequences were generated from 15-18 subjects. MiXCR was run by TCRdb on the 5' RACE reads, yielding one entry per CDR3 protein. The table records tens of thousands of distinct CDR3 sequences, about 4.5% of them present only once. As to time point: longitudinal time-point 3. Germline trimming cut 2 bases from V and 7 bases from J; bases unmatched to any gene: 16. This CDR3 region has 16 residues. Germline V gene lookup returns CDR1 DFQATT and CDR2 SNEGSKA (reference sequence). This clonotype was observed at least ten times.

The chain couples TRBV20-1 to TRBJ1-1; TRBD1 matches 7 bases. The sequenced sample consisted of PBMCs. The sequence was obtained from a woman aged 55-69 years with multiple sclerosis. CDR3 bases: TGCAGTGCTAGATGGGGGACAGTGGGCTACGTAGGTGAAGCTTTCTTT. It encodes CSARWGTVGYVGEAFF.